Below are 29 T cell receptor beta chains sequenced from a single sample in a study of T cell repertoires in cytomegalovirus infection. TCRdb re-called the reads through MiXCR, storing one row per CDR3 protein. The repertoire holds about 89,000 distinct CDR3 sequences, with 25% to 35% as singletons. Their target antigens are unknown. This specimen consisted of CD8+ T cells from cultured PBMCs, obtained from culture after CMV antigen stimulation. The receptor set was obtained from a human donor in good health (CMV status not recorded). Some clones in this sample may be carry-over from other donors' samples.

This rearrangement joins TRBV6-5 to TRBJ2-7, with 8 nucleotides matching TRBD1. Germline-derived CDR1 and CDR2 are MNHEY and SVGAGI. After removal of 2 bases from V and 1 base from J, the junction contained 1 base not matched to a gene. CDR3 length: 14 residues. The DNA of the CDR3 is TGTGCCAGCAGTTACGACAGGGGTTCCTACGAGCAGTACTTC. Encoded protein: CASSYDRGSYEQYF.

The V call is TRBV6-5, the J call TRBJ1-5, with a tentative D call TRBD1 (6 bases). Germline V gives CDR1 MNHEY, CDR2 SVGAGI. The CDR3 length is 16 residues. V lost 5 bases to trimming and J lost 5 bases, with 19 bases between them. Here the CDR3 reads CASSEYYPGEDQPQHF. CDR3 nucleotides: TGTGCCAGCAGTGAGTACTATCCAGGGGAAGATCAGCCCCAGCATTTT.

The rearrangement links TRBV24-1 to TRBJ2-1, with D perhaps matching TRBD1 (6 bases). This CDR3 has 13 residues. Germline V gene lookup returns CDR1 KGHDR and CDR2 SFDVKD. Trimming shortened V by 0 bases and J by 10 bases, and 9 bases separated the two germline ends. The CDR3 here is CATSDLPQGEQFF. The CDR3 DNA follows: TGTGCCACCAGTGATTTGCCCCAGGGGGAGCAGTTCTTC.

This clonotype was recorded many times. V is TRBV6-2 or TRBV6-3 and J is TRBJ2-3; 8 bases fit TRBD1. This CDR3 is built from 15 residues. Germline V gene lookup returns CDR1 MNHEY and CDR2 SVGEGT. V shed 2 bases, J shed 0 bases, and the junction held 1 base outside the gene matches. The DNA of the CDR3 is TGTGCCAGCAGTTACGGACAGGGAAGCACAGATACGCAGTATTTT. It codes for CASSYGQGSTDTQYF.

The sample holds many counts of this clonotype. This rearrangement joins TRBV5-1 to TRBJ1-6; 10 nucleotides agree with TRBD1. V gave up 2 bases and J gave up 8 bases; unmatched junction bases: 4. Germline assignment: CDR1 SGHRS and CDR2 YFSETQ. This CDR3 has 15 amino acids. Written as DNA, the CDR3 is TGCGCCAGCAGCTTCGACAGGGGGCGAGATTCACCCCTCCACTTT. It encodes CASSFDRGRDSPLHF. Variable domain in full (rest from reference TRBV5-1 and TRBJ1-6): KAGVTQTPRYLIKTRGQQVTLSCSPISGHRSVSWYQQTPGQGLQFLFEYFSETQRNKGNFPGRFSGRQFSNSRSEMNVSTLELGDSALYLCASSFDRGRDSPLHFGNGTRLTVT.

This chain connects TRBV11-2 to TRBJ2-7, with unresolved D. Between the trimmed V and J ends, which lost 5 bases and 7 bases, there was a span of 12 bases. The CDR3 has 12 residues. CDR1 is SGHAT, CDR2 FQNNGV, per germline. CDR3 protein: CASSPDAVEQYF. The CDR3 DNA reads TGTGCCAGCAGCCCAGATGCTGTAGAGCAGTACTTC.

With respect to this clonotype: A read error may account for a junction end that differs from germline. The rearrangement joins TRBV2 to TRBJ1-1, with D unclear. CDR3 length equals 14 residues. In germline, CDR1 is SNHLY, CDR2 FYNNEI. The CDR3 here is CASREWAGYTEAFF. The CDR3 nucleotides read TGTGCCAGCCGTGAATGGGCAGGATACACTGAAGCTTTCTTT.

This clonotype was seen more than once but under ten times. The rearrangement uses TRBV5-6 and TRBJ2-3; 7 nucleotides agree with TRBD1. CDR3 length: 15 residues. J lost 6 bases, V lost 0 bases, and 7 bases had no gene match. Per germline, CDR1 SGHDT and CDR2 YYEEEE. The chain's CDR3 is CASSLGQGVKDTQYF. The CDR3 DNA reads as TGTGCCAGCAGCTTGGGACAGGGCGTGAAGGATACGCAGTATTTT.

The J gene is TRBJ1-1, the V gene TRBV5-6, with D possibly matching TRBD1 (5 bases). This CDR3 has 14 amino acids. Trimming removed 1 base from V and 2 bases from J, with 9 bases in between. In germline, CDR1 is SGHDT, CDR2 YYEEEE. As DNA, the CDR3 is TGTGCCAGCAGCTTGTACGGGGGAAACACTGAAGCTTTCTTT. It encodes CASSLYGGNTEAFF. Combining the CDR3 with reference TRBV5-6 and TRBJ1-1 gives the whole variable domain DAGVTQSPTHLIKTRGQQVTLRCSPKSGHDTVSWYQQALGQGPQFIFQYYEEEERQRGNFPDRFSGHQFPNYSSELNVNALLLGDSALYLCASSLYGGNTEAFFGQGTRLTVV.

Worth noting for this clonotype: Its ends do not fully match the called genes, so a read error is possible. This rearrangement joins TRBV4-2 to TRBJ2-1, with 8 positions matching TRBD2. CDR1 LGHNA and CDR2 YNFKEQ come from the germline V gene. The CDR3 is made up of 19 amino acids. The CDR3 reads CVSSQSSGGAPSSYNEQFF. In DNA, the CDR3 is TGTGTCAGCAGCCAGTCAAGCGGGGGTGCTCCGAGCTCCTACAATGAGCAGTTCTTC.

There are many counts of this clonotype. The V and J genes are TRBV28 and TRBJ2-1; TRBD1 might be the D (6 bases). V shed 7 bases and J shed 3 bases, with 13 bases lying between them. This CDR3 region has 14 residues. The germline gives CDR1 MDHEN, CDR2 SYDVKM. The CDR3 is CASNPRQDYNEQFF. The CDR3 bases are TGTGCCAGCAACCCTCGACAGGACTACAATGAGCAGTTCTTC.

V is TRBV12-3 or TRBV12-4 and J is TRBJ2-7; possibly TRBD1 or TRBD2 for D (6 bases each). V was pared by 7 bases and J by 5 bases, with 18 bases between. The CDR3 totals 14 residues. The CDR3 coding sequence is TGTGCCAGCACCTTTGGGGGGCCCCCCGACGAGCAGTACTTC. Its protein product is CASTFGGPPDEQYF.

The V and J genes are TRBV28 and TRBJ2-1; D may correspond to TRBD1 or TRBD2 (5 bases each). Trimming stripped 6 bases from V and 0 bases from J, with 15 bases between. The CDR3 is made up of 16 amino acids. Germline V gene sequence: CDR1 MDHEN, CDR2 SYDVKM. CDR3: CASSLLGTGSYNEQFF. The CDR3 DNA follows: TGTGCCAGCAGCCTCTTGGGGACGGGCTCCTACAATGAGCAGTTCTTC.

This clonotype was picked up a small number of times. The chain is built from TRBV11-1 and TRBJ1-6; D call uncertain. The germline CDR1 and CDR2 sequences are SGHAT and FQDESV (reference sequence). The CDR3 sequence is 14 residues long. Deletions cut 0 bases from V and 7 bases from J, with 7 bases between. The CDR3 spells CASSLALWNSPLHF. CDR3 DNA: TGTGCCAGCAGCTTAGCGCTTTGGAATTCACCCCTCCACTTT.

This clonotype was observed a handful of times. This rearrangement joins TRBV7-2 to TRBJ2-1; 8 nucleotides line up with TRBD2. The V and J ends lost 2 bases and 9 bases, in that order; junction bases with no gene match: 9. CDR3 length: 15 amino acids. The V gene's germline CDR1 is SGHTA and CDR2 FQGNSA. CDR3 residues: CASSLPGLEAGEQFF. In DNA, the CDR3 is TGTGCCAGCAGCTTACCGGGACTAGAGGCCGGTGAGCAGTTCTTC.

The genes are TRBV27 and TRBJ1-6; D not certain. The CDR3 sequence is 14 residues long. Germline CDR1 is MNHEY and CDR2 is SMNVEV (reference sequence). Trimming cost V 0 bases and J 7 bases, with 7 bases left between them. The CDR3 DNA reads TGTGCCAGCAGTTTATCGTCGGGGAATTCACCCCTCCACTTT. This codes for CASSLSSGNSPLHF.

The rearrangement links TRBV13 to TRBJ2-4; D unclear. Trimming stripped 1 base from V and 7 bases from J, with 8 bases between. CDR3 size: 13 residues. Germline CDR1 is PRHDT and CDR2 is FYEKMQ (reference sequence). CDR3 sequence reads: CASSLEGTNIQYF. The CDR3 region has the DNA TGTGCCAGCAGCTTAGAGGGTACGAACATTCAGTACTTC.

This clonotype was seen many times. This chain joins TRBV4-1 and TRBJ2-5; 8 nucleotides line up with TRBD1. Germline CDR1 is MGHRA and CDR2 is YSYEKL. V shed 0 bases, J shed 5 bases, and the junction held 8 bases outside the gene matches. The CDR3 is 16 amino acids. CDR3 DNA sequence: TGCGCCAGCAGCCAAGATCGGGCAGGGGGCGGGGAGACCCAGTACTTC. This codes for CASSQDRAGGGETQYF.

This clonotype has more than one count but fewer than ten. The J gene is TRBJ2-2, the V gene TRBV2; 9 bases align to TRBD1. From germline, CDR1 is SNHLY and CDR2 FYNNEI. V dropped 5 bases and J dropped 0; count of bases not matched to a gene: 10. The CDR3 loop spans 18 amino acids. The CDR3 spells CASSTLIGQGSNTGELFF. The CDR3 DNA sequence: TGTGCCAGCAGTACTCTAATCGGACAGGGGTCGAACACCGGGGAGCTGTTTTTT.

This clonotype has a handful of counts. The genes are TRBV7-9 and TRBJ2-1, with a weak D call TRBD2 (5 bases). Trimming cost V 3 bases and J 10 bases, with 10 bases left between them. Germline CDR1 SEHNR, CDR2 FQNEAQ (reference sequence). This CDR3 is 12 amino acids long. CDR3 amino acids: CASSFGLGEQFF. The CDR3 coding sequence is TGTGCCAGCAGCTTCGGACTGGGCGAGCAGTTCTTC.

This clonotype was detected only a few times. The V gene is TRBV27, the J gene TRBJ2-3, with 10 bases aligning to TRBD1. V trimming: 5 bases; J trimming: 3 bases; junction bases outside the gene matches: 8. Germline V gives CDR1 MNHEY, CDR2 SMNVEV (reference sequence). The CDR3 covers 16 residues. The CDR3 DNA is TGTGCCAGCAGTATCGGACAGGGGGGAATTACAGATACGCAGTATTTT. Its protein is CASSIGQGGITDTQYF.

The V call is TRBV9, the J call TRBJ2-7, with D possibly matching TRBD1 (5 bases). CDR3 length: 15 amino acids. Germline V gives CDR1 SGDLS, CDR2 YYNGEE. Trimming shortened V by 0 bases and J by 3 bases, and 13 bases separated the two germline ends. CDR3 sequence: CASSVEGGHLYEQYF. The CDR3 DNA is TGTGCCAGCAGCGTAGAGGGCGGACATCTCTACGAGCAGTACTTC.

The chain uses TRBV7-9 and TRBJ1-5; tentatively, D is TRBD1 (6 bases). The V gene's germline CDR1 is SEHNR and CDR2 FQNEAQ (reference sequence). Trimming removed 4 bases from V and 4 bases from J, with 11 bases in between. The CDR3 sequence is 14 residues long. The CDR3 DNA sequence: TGTGCCAGCAGCTCAGGGGATCTAAATCAGCCCCAGCATTTT. Its translation: CASSSGDLNQPQHF.

This clonotype was recorded a few times. The chain is built from TRBV7-2 and TRBJ1-2; D remains unclear. Germline-derived CDR1 and CDR2 are SGHTA and FQGNSA. The CDR3 is made up of 14 amino acids. Trimming cost V 5 bases and J 1 base, with 11 bases left between them. The CDR3 loop is CASSQLGVNYGYTF. In DNA, the CDR3 is TGTGCCAGCAGCCAGCTCGGGGTTAACTATGGCTACACCTTC.

This chain connects TRBV7-2 to TRBJ2-5; weak D call: TRBD2 (5 bases). Per the germline V gene, CDR1 is SGHTA and CDR2 is FQGNSA. Between the trimmed V and J ends, which lost 3 bases and 5 bases, there was a span of 10 bases. The CDR3 length is 13 residues. The CDR3 nucleotides read TGTGCCAGCAGCTTGGCCTTAGCGGAGACCCAGTACTTC. Its translation is CASSLALAETQYF.

V and J are TRBV6-2 or TRBV6-3 and TRBJ2-5; D possibly corresponds to TRBD2 (5 bases). The V and J ends lost 2 bases and 2 bases respectively, with 18 bases between them. Per germline, CDR1 MNHEY and CDR2 SVGEGT. This CDR3 comprises 17 residues. CDR3 DNA sequence: TGTGCCAGCAGTTACCCTTTATTACTAGGAGATCAAGAGACCCAGTACTTC. Translation gives CASSYPLLLGDQETQYF.

This clonotype has ten or more counts. V is TRBV15 and J is TRBJ1-1, with D possibly being TRBD1 (5 bases). The germline gives CDR1 LNHNV, CDR2 YYDKDF (reference sequence). This CDR3 contains 15 residues. The V end lost 0 bases, the J end lost 1 base, and 9 bases lay between the germline ends. CDR3 loop: CATSRDGAPNTEAFF. The CDR3 nucleotides are TGTGCCACCAGCAGAGATGGGGCACCGAACACTGAAGCTTTCTTT.

The V and J genes are TRBV7-6 and TRBJ2-3; 9 bases match TRBD1. The CDR3 has 16 amino acids. Germline CDR1 SGHVS, CDR2 FNYEAQ. The junction had 10 bases not matched to a gene; V was cut back by 6 bases and J by 3 bases. The CDR3 DNA reads TGTGCCAGCAGTCGAACGACAGGACAGGGGACAGATACGCAGTATTTT. Residues: CASSRTTGQGTDTQYF.

This clonotype turned up a few times. J is TRBJ1-3 and V is TRBV6-5, with D uncertain. With 5 bases removed from V and 1 base from J, the gap between germline ends came to 15 bases. The length of the CDR3 is 16 residues. Germline CDR1 and CDR2: MNHEY and SVGAGI. CDR3 in DNA: TGTGCCAGCAGTCCGATTATGGGCATTTCTGGAAACACCATATATTTT. It specifies CASSPIMGISGNTIYF.